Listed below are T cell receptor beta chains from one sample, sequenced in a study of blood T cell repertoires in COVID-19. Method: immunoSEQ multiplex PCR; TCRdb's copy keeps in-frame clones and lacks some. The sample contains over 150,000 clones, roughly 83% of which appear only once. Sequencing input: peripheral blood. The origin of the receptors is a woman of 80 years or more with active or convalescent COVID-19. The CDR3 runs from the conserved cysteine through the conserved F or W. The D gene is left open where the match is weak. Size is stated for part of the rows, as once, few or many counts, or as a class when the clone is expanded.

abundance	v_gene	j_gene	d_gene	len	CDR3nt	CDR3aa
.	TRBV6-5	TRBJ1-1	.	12	TGTGCCAGCAGCAGGGTTGGCACTGAAGCTTTCTTT	CASSRVGTEAFF
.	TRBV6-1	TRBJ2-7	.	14	TGTGCCAGCAGTGAGCCGGGGGTTGGCTACGAGCAGTACTTC	CASSEPGVGYEQYF
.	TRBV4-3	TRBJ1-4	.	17	TGCGCCAGCAGCCAAGCCGGTTGGGCAGAACTAGGTGAAAAACTGTTTTTT	CASSQAGWAELGEKLFF
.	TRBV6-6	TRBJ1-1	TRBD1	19	TGTGCCAGCAGTCCTCACCTACCCGTCAGGGGGTCTCGGGACACTGAAGCTTTCTTT	CASSPHLPVRGSRDTEAFF
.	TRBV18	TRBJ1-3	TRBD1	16	TGTGCCAGCTCGCCGCCAGGGGGACAGGCGGGAAACACCATATATTTT	CASSPPGGQAGNTIYF
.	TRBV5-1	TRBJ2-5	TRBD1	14	TGCGCCAGCAGCTGGGATCACAGGGGAGAGACCCAGTACTTC	CASSWDHRGETQYF
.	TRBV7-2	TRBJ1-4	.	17	TGTGCCAGCAGCTTAAACAGGGCAGCCGGTCAGAATGAAAAACTGTTTTTT	CASSLNRAAGQNEKLFF
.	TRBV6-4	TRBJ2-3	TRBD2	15	TGTGCCAGCAGCCCGGGGCTAGCGGGGGATGGTACGCAGTATTTT	CASSPGLAGDGTQYF
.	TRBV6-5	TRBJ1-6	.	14	TGTGCCAGCAGTTACGAACTGCGGAATTCACCCCTCCACTTT	CASSYELRNSPLHF
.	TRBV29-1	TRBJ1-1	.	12	TGCAGCGTAAAAAGGGGGAACACTGAAGCTTTCTTT	CSVKRGNTEAFF
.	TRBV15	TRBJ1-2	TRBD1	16	TGTGCCACCAGCAGAAGGCCAGGGGGCATTAACTATGGCTACACCTTC	CATSRRPGGINYGYTF
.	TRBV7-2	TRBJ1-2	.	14	TGTGCCAGCAGCTTAGATGAGGGACTGTATGGCTACACCTTC	CASSLDEGLYGYTF
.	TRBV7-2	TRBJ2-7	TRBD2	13	TGTGCCAGCAGCTCTGGGGGGGACTACGAGCAGTACTTC	CASSSGGDYEQYF
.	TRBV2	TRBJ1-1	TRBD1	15	TGTGCCAGCAGTGTGGGGGAAGGGGGCCTTGGAGGAGCTTTCTTT	CASSVGEGGLGGAFF
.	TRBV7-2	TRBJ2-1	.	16	TGTGCCAGCAGCGCTTACCCGGGGAGCTCCTACAATGAGCAGTTCTTC	CASSAYPGSSYNEQFF
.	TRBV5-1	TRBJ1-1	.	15	TGCGCCAGCAGCTTACAGGGCTCCATGAACACTGAAGCTTTCTTT	CASSLQGSMNTEAFF
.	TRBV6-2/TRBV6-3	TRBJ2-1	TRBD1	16	TGTGCCAGCAGTTTCCTTCCGGGACAGGGGTACAATGAGCAGTTCTTC	CASSFLPGQGYNEQFF
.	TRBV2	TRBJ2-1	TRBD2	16	TGTGCCACCACCCCCACTAGCGGGGGAATTCTCAATGAGCAGTTCTTC	CATTPTSGGILNEQFF
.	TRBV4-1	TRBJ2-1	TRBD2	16	TGCGCCAGCAGCCAAGACGGGACTAGCGGAAACAATGAGCAGTTCTTC	CASSQDGTSGNNEQFF
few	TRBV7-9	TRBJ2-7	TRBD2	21	TGTGCCAGCCGCAGGGGTTTTGCCGGCCTTCTCGGGACTAGCGGGAGGCAGGAGCAGTACTTC	CASRRGFAGLLGTSGRQEQYF
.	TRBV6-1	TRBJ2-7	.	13	TGTGCCAGCAGTGACGGACAGAACTACGAGCAGTACTTC	CASSDGQNYEQYF
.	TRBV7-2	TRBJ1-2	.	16	TGTGCCAGCAGCTTGGTTGGCGGGGGGGACTACTATGGCTACACCTTC	CASSLVGGGDYYGYTF
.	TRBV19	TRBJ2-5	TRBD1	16	TGTGCCAGTAGACCGTCACCGGGGACAGGGGGGGAGACCCAGTACTTC	CASRPSPGTGGETQYF
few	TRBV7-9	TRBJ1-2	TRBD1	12	TGTGCCAGCAGAGGGGGCGACTATGGCTACACCTTC	CASRGGDYGYTF
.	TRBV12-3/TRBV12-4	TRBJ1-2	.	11	TGTGCCAGCAGTCTAAATCGGGGCTACACCTTC	CASSLNRGYTF
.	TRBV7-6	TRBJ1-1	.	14	TGTGCCAGCAGCTTAGGTCTAGGGAACACTGAAGCTTTCTTT	CASSLGLGNTEAFF
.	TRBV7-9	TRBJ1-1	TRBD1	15	TGTGCCAGCAGCTTAGTACAGGGGGGTGAAACTGAAGCTTTCTTT	CASSLVQGGETEAFF
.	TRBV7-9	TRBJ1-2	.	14	TGTGCCAGCAGCTTAGAGGCGGCGGGGAACGGCTACACCTTC	CASSLEAAGNGYTF
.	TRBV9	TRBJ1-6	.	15	TGTGCCAGCAGCGTAGGTGGAGAAGTGTATTCACCCCTCCACTTT	CASSVGGEVYSPLHF
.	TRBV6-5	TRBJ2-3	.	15	TGTGCCAGCAGCCCCCTCGGGGGAACCACAGATACGCAGTATTTT	CASSPLGGTTDTQYF
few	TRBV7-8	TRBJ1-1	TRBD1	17	TGTGCCAGCAGCGCGTACAGGGGTCCTCCTTTGAACACTGAAGCTTTCTTT	CASSAYRGPPLNTEAFF
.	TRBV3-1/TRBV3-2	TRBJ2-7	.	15	TGTGCCAGCAGCCAAGGCCAATCAGCGTCGGGCGAGCAGTACTTC	CASSQGQSASGEQYF
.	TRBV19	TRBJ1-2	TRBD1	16	TGTGCCAGTCAGAGTCCCCAATCGGGACAGGCCTTAGGCTACACCTTC	CASQSPQSGQALGYTF
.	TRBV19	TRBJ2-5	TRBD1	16	TGTGCCAGTAGCTCACGAGGGGGACAGGGCCTGGAGACCCAGTACTTC	CASSSRGGQGLETQYF
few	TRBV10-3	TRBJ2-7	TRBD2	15	TGTGCCATCAGTGATTCGTCTAGCGGGGCGGGCGAGCAGTACTTC	CAISDSSSGAGEQYF
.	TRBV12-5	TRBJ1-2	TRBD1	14	TGTGCTACATCAGGGGGTGAACCTAACTATGGCTACACCTTC	CATSGGEPNYGYTF
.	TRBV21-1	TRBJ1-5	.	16	TGTGCCAGCAGCAGGCCCGACAGGGGTAGCAATCAGCCCCAGCATTTT	CASSRPDRGSNQPQHF
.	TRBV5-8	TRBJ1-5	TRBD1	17	TGTGCCAGCAGCTTGGGGACAGGGAGCGGTAGCAATCAGCCCCAGCATTTT	CASSLGTGSGSNQPQHF
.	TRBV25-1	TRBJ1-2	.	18	TGTGCCAGCAGTGGGGGGGTGGACTCTCCACAGGCCTATCGTGGCTACACCTTC	CASSGGVDSPQAYRGYTF
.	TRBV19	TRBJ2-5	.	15	TGTGCCAGTAGTATGAAGAGGGGGGGAGTAGAGACCCAGTACTTC	CASSMKRGGVETQYF
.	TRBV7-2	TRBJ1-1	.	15	TGTGCCAGCAGCTTAGGGGGCGCGACGAACACTGAAGCTTTCTTT	CASSLGGATNTEAFF
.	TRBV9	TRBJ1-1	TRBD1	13	TGTGCCAGCAGCGTGACAGGGATCACTGAAGCTTTCTTT	CASSVTGITEAFF
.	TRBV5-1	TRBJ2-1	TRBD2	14	TGCGCCAGCAGCTTGGGACTAGCTTTCAATGAGCAGTTCTTC	CASSLGLAFNEQFF
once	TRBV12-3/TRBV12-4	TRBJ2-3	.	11	TGTGCCAGCAGGTCCCGAGATACGCAGTATTTT	CASRSRDTQYF
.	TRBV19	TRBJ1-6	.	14	TGTGCCAGTAGCCCCCTCGAGGGTGATTCACCCCTCCACTTT	CASSPLEGDSPLHF
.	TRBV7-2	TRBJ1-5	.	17	TGTGCCAGCAGCTCTGTTGGACAGACTTTGAGCAATCAGCCCCAGCATTTT	CASSSVGQTLSNQPQHF
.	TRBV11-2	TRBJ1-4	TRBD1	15	TGTGCCAGCAGCTGGGGGACAGCAACTAATGAAAAACTGTTTTTT	CASSWGTATNEKLFF
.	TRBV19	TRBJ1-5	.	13	TGTGCCAGTACCGGGATCGGCAATCAGCCCCAGCATTTT	CASTGIGNQPQHF
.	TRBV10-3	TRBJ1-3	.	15	TGTGCCACCGATGGGGGGGAAAAGTCTGGAAACACCATATATTTT	CATDGGEKSGNTIYF
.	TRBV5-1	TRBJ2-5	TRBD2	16	TGCGCCAGCAGCTTGGCCCCTAGCGGGGGCGGGGAGACCCAGTACTTC	CASSLAPSGGGETQYF
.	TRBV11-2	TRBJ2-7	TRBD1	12	TGTGCCAGCAGCCCGACAGGGTACGAGCAGTACTTC	CASSPTGYEQYF